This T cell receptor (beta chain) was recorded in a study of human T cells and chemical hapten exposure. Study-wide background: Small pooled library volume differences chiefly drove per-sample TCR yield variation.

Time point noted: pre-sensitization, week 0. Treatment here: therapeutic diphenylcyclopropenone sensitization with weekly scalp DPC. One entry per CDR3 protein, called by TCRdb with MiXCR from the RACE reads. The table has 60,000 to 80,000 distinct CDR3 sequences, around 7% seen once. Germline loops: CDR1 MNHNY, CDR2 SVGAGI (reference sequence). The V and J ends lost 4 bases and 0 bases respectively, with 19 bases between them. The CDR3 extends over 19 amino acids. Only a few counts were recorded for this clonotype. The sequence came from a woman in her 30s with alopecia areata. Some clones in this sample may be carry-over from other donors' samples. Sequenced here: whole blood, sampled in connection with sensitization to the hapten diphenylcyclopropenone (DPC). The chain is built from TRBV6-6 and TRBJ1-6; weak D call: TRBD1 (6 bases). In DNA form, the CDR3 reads TGTGCCAGCAGTTTCAGTGGGGGGGCGGGAAGCTCCTATAATTCACCCCTCCACTTT. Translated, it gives CASSFSGGAGSSYNSPLHF.